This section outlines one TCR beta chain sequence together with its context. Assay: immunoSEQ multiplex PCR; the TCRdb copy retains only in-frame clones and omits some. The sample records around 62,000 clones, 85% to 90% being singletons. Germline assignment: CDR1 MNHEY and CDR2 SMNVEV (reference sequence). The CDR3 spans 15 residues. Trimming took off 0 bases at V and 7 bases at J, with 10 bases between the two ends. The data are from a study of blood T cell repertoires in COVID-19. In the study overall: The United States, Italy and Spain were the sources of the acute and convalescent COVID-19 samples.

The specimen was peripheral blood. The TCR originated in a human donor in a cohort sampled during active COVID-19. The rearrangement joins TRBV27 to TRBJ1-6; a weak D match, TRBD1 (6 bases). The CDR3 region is CASSLSTGNNSPLHF. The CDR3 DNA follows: TGTGCCAGCAGTTTATCAACAGGGAACAATTCACCCCTCCACTTT.